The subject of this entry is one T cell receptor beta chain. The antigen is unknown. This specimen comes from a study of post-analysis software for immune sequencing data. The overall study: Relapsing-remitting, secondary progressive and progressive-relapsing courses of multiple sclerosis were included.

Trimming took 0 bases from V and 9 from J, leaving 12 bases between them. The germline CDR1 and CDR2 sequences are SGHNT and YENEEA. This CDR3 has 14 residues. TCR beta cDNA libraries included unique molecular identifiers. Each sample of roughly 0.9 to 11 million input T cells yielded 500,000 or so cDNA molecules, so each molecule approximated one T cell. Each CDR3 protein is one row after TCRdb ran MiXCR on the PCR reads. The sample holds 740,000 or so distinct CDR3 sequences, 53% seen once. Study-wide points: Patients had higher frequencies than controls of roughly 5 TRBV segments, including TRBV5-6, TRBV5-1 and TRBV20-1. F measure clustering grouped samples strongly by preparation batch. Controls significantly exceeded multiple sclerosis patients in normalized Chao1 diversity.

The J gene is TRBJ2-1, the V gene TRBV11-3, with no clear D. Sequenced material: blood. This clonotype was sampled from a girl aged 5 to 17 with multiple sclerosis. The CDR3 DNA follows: TGTGCCAGCAGCTTAGATCGATTAAGAGGTGAGCAGTTCTTC. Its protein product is CASSLDRLRGEQFF.